These T cell receptor beta chains were read from a single sample in a study of T-cell reconstitution after alpha-beta-depleted transplantation in children. Each CDR3 protein is one row after TCRdb ran MiXCR on the PCR reads. Among about 400,000 distinct CDR3 sequences, around 21% were seen once, and the ten largest hold around 4%. The sample in question was PBMCs from the stem cell graft donor, obtained from the stem cell graft. These receptors came from a human donor who donated a stem cell graft to a child with acute myeloid leukemia. The CDR3 runs from the conserved cysteine through the conserved F or W. The D gene is left open where the match is weak. The size field is filled for only some rows; it gives once, few, many or a size class.

v_call	clone_size	j_call	d_call	cdr3_nt	cdr3_aa
TRBV18	few	TRBJ2-6	-	TGTGCCAGCTCACCTCTGGTAGATGGGGCCAACGTCCTGACTTTC	CASSPLVDGANVLTF
TRBV20-1	many	TRBJ2-1	-	TGCAGCGGCCGGGACGGGACTTACAATGAGCAGTTCTTC	CSGRDGTYNEQFF
TRBV28	few	TRBJ2-1	-	TGTGCCAGCAGTCTAGGGAATAAGCAGTTCTTC	CASSLGNKQFF
TRBV5-1	-	TRBJ2-3	-	TGCGCCAGCAGCTTGGAGGGGGGGGCCACAGATACGCAGTATTTT	CASSLEGGATDTQYF
TRBV2	-	TRBJ2-7	-	TGTGCCAGCAGTGAAGTGGGACCCCCGAAAGGAGAGCAGTACTTC	CASSEVGPPKGEQYF
TRBV27	-	TRBJ2-1	-	TGTGCCAGCAGTCCGACGCTAGCGCGAGGACTCTACAATGAGCAGTTCTTC	CASSPTLARGLYNEQFF
TRBV29-1	many	TRBJ2-5	TRBD2	TGCAGCGTTCGTCGGGAGGGCGGGGAGACCCAGTACTTC	CSVRREGGETQYF
TRBV3-1	-	TRBJ2-3	-	TGTGCCAGCAGCCAAGATTCCGATACGCAGTATTTT	CASSQDSDTQYF
TRBV28	-	TRBJ2-3	TRBD2	TGTGCCAGCCAAGAATACCAAATAGCGGGAGATACGCAGTATTTT	CASQEYQIAGDTQYF
TRBV6-5	few	TRBJ2-7	TRBD1	TGTGCCAGCAGTTTCTTGGACAGGGGGCACGAGCAGTACTTC	CASSFLDRGHEQYF
TRBV18	many	TRBJ2-5	-	TGTGCCAGCTCACCACTCGATTCGAGAGAGACCCAGTACTTC	CASSPLDSRETQYF
TRBV6-4	many	TRBJ2-6	-	TGTGCCAGCAGTGACCGTAAAACAGGGACCTCTGGGGCCAACGTCCTGACTTTC	CASSDRKTGTSGANVLTF
TRBV12-3/TRBV12-4	-	TRBJ2-1	TRBD1	TGTGCCAGCAGTTTAGGGACAGGGGGCTACGATGAGCAGTTCTTC	CASSLGTGGYDEQFF
TRBV24-1	-	TRBJ1-2	-	TGTGCCACCAGTGACCCCTCGGACAACTATGGCTACACCTTC	CATSDPSDNYGYTF
TRBV2	-	TRBJ2-3	-	TGTGCCAGCATCTTCTCGGGCACGCAGTATTTT	CASIFSGTQYF
TRBV12-5	few	TRBJ1-1	-	TGTGCTAGTGGTTTGGCCGCACTGAACACTGAAGCTTTCTTT	CASGLAALNTEAFF
TRBV20-1	-	TRBJ2-2	TRBD1	TGCAGTGCTAGAGATCGACAGGGGTGGCTGTTTTTT	CSARDRQGWLFF
TRBV12-3/TRBV12-4	many	TRBJ2-2	-	TGTGCCAGCGCAGGGCAGGGGAACACCGGGGAGCTGTTTTTT	CASAGQGNTGELFF
TRBV29-1	-	TRBJ1-2	-	TGCAGCGTTGAGGGGGCCCGGGACGGGGACTATGGCTACACCTTC	CSVEGARDGDYGYTF
TRBV5-1	few	TRBJ2-3	-	TGCGCCAGCAGCTTGGTGGGGCAGAGCACAGATACGCAGTATTTT	CASSLVGQSTDTQYF
TRBV14	few	TRBJ2-2	-	TGTGCCAGCAGCCAAGAGAGGAGCACCGGGGAGCTGTTTTTT	CASSQERSTGELFF
TRBV4-1	-	TRBJ2-7	-	TGCGCCAGCAGCCAAGGCAGAAACTACGAGCAGTACTTC	CASSQGRNYEQYF
TRBV6-4	few	TRBJ2-2	-	TGTGCCAGCAGTGATTCTACCGTTAACACCGGGGAGCTGTTTTTT	CASSDSTVNTGELFF
TRBV20-1	few	TRBJ2-3	-	TGCAGTGCTTGGGGCGGGACCACAGATACGCAGTATTTT	CSAWGGTTDTQYF
TRBV27	-	TRBJ2-7	TRBD1	TGTGCCAGCAGTGCCCGGACAGGGTCCTACGAGCAGTACTTC	CASSARTGSYEQYF
TRBV5-1	-	TRBJ1-4	TRBD1	TGCGCCAGCAGCGCCACGGGACAGGGAATCAATGAAAAACTGTTTTTT	CASSATGQGINEKLFF